This TCR beta chain was captured by sequencing in a study of OX40 agonist ivuxolimab in advanced cancers. Study background: Dosing consisted of intravenous ivuxolimab at 0.01 to 10 mg/kg every 2 weeks. Eligibility rules accepted prior anti-PD-1, anti-PD-L1 or anti-CTLA-4 therapy, and 35% to 45% had some.

The germline V gene has CDR1 SGHRS and CDR2 YFSETQ. The germline V and J ends were trimmed by 5 bases and 5 bases, with 14 bases remaining between them. This CDR3 is built from 14 residues. Baseline was the first blood sampling point, followed by cycle 4 day 1 and cycle 7 day 1. Assay used: immunoSEQ multiplex PCR; TCRdb lists only in-frame clones, some missing. Of roughly 73,000 clones in the sample, 70% to 90% were seen once. The receptor was isolated from an adult with an advanced solid tumor such as melanoma, head and neck, liver or kidney cancer. The source material was CD4+ or CD8+ T cells sorted from blood, sampled in a trial of the OX40 agonist ivuxolimab. This chain joins TRBV5-1 and TRBJ2-1; D might be TRBD1 (5 bases). The CDR3 spells CASSQGSRDNEQFF. CDR3 DNA: TGCGCCAGCAGTCAGGGATCCCGGGACAATGAGCAGTTCTTC.